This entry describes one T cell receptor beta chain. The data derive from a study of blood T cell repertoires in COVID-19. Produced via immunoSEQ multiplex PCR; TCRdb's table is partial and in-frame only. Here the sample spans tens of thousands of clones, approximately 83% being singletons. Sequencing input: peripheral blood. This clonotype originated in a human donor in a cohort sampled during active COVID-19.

CDR3 DNA sequence: TGTTCGACTGAGGGTAGACTTGAAGCTTTCTTT. Translation gives CSTEGRLEAFF. This chain uses TRBV6-6 with TRBJ1-1; no definite D call. The germline gives CDR1 MNHNY, CDR2 SVGAGI (reference sequence). The CDR3 runs to 11 residues.